This T cell receptor beta chain was found in a study of blood T cell repertoires in COVID-19. Study context: Specimens from acute and convalescent COVID-19 originated in the United States, Italy and Spain.

Per the original methods: Cell counts per sample came from amplifying reference gene primers. Method: immunoSEQ multiplex PCR; TCRdb's copy keeps in-frame clones and lacks some. Clonal size and the V and J genes are those of that table, whereas D and trimming came from the DNA. Of about 240,000 clones listed, about 86% are singletons. From germline, CDR1 is SGHAT and CDR2 FQNNGV. CDR3 length: 15 amino acids. Trimming took off 5 bases at V and 6 bases at J, with 17 bases between the two ends. The age range of participants was about 18 to 90 years, with residence in fewer than 25 US areas. Which cohort a participant joined came from the clinical history participants gave.

This receptor was obtained from a woman in her 40s with acute COVID-19. The rearrangement uses TRBV11-2 and TRBJ2-1, with D tentatively TRBD1 (5 bases). The sample consisted of PBMCs or T cells enriched from blood (not recorded which). Here the CDR3 reads CASSKGVAVSNEQFF. The CDR3 region has the DNA TGTGCCAGCAGCAAAGGGGTAGCAGTTTCCAATGAGCAGTTCTTC. Filled out from reference TRBV11-2 and TRBJ2-1, the complete variable domain reads EAGVAQSPRYKIIEKRQSVAFWCNPISGHATLYWYQQILGQGPKLLIQFQNNGVVDDSQLPKDRFSAERLKGVDSTLKIQPAKLEDSAVYLCASSKGVAVSNEQFFGPGTRLTVL.